The source of this TCR beta chain is a study of cytomegalovirus exposure and HLA in healthy donors. The PCR used 60 Vbeta and 13 Jbeta primers. The protocol was immunoSEQ multiplex PCR, while the TCRdb copy is restricted to in-frame clones and leaves out a portion. The table shows more than 95,000 clones, with 60% to 75% occurring only once. The CDR3 covers 14 residues. The germline gives CDR1 ENHRY, CDR2 SYGVKD. The ends lost 6 bases at V and 5 bases at J; junction bases unmatched: 8. The sequencing sample was made of PBMCs. The chain is built from TRBV10-3 and TRBJ2-7, with 9 bases aligning to TRBD1. The receptor was derived from a man in his fifties or sixties in good health and CMV-seronegative. The CDR3 DNA reads TGTGCCATCAGGCGACAGGGGGTAGAGGACGAGCAGTACTTC. It specifies CAIRRQGVEDEQYF.